The clone carrying this T cell receptor (beta chain) has only one observation. Its antigen is unidentified. PCR primers comprised 60 Vbeta and 13 Jbeta primers. Profiling relied on immunoSEQ multiplex PCR, and the TCRdb table lists in-frame clones only, not all of them. The profile covers under 200,000 clones, with about 71% appearing a single time and roughly 1.4% taken by the ten largest. This sample was taken from a study of cytomegalovirus exposure and HLA in healthy donors. V was pared by 0 bases and J by 3 bases, with 11 bases between. In germline, CDR1 is SGHNT, CDR2 YYREEE (reference sequence). CDR3 length equals 15 residues. The study's findings and limits: In a later analysis, the majority of CMV-associated beta chains seemingly showed HLA restriction.

The clonotype comes from a man in his fifties or sixties in good health and CMV-seronegative. Material for sequencing was PBMCs. V gene TRBV5-4 combines with J gene TRBJ2-3, with D perhaps TRBD1 (5 bases). CDR3 residues: CASSLADRGTDTQYF. DNA for the CDR3: TGTGCCAGCAGCTTGGCCGACAGAGGAACAGATACGCAGTATTTT.